The following is a T cell receptor beta chain sequence with its context. The antigen is undetermined. This specimen comes from a study of STAT5B mutations in CD4+ large granular lymphocyte leukemia. Background on the study: Among healthy controls, a particular HLA allele went with more CDR3 'QG' motifs.

V lost 0 bases to trimming and J lost 2 bases, with 17 bases between them. The length of the CDR3 is 18 residues. Germline-derived CDR1 and CDR2 are SGDLS and YYNGEE. Per the original data handling: Productive clonotypes were detectable down to 2.59 x 10-5 frequency. Only in-frame clones appear in the TCRdb table, and some are missing; sequencing was by immunoSEQ multiplex PCR. V and J calls and clone size are as listed in that table; D and trimming were resolved from the DNA. Of 45,000 to 55,000 clones listed, 55% to 75% were seen once; the top ten hold less than 2%. Study results and caveats: CD4-sorted patient repertoires seemed more clonal than healthy CD4+ repertoires.

The receptor was isolated from a human donor in good health. The genes are TRBV9 and TRBJ2-2; unclear D gene. Sequencing used CD4+ T cells from blood buffy coats. The CDR3 here is CASSVEDNRVGNTGELFF. The CDR3 nucleotides are TGTGCCAGCAGCGTAGAAGATAACCGGGTAGGCAACACCGGGGAGCTGTTTTTT.